This is a list of T cell receptor beta chains from one sample in a study of EBV T-cell therapy then PD-1 blockade in nasopharyngeal carcinoma. Their cognate antigens are unknown. The data were produced by immunoSEQ multiplex PCR, yet TCRdb's version contains in-frame clones alone and is incomplete. Here the sample spans 20,000 to 25,000 clones, around 80% being singletons. The sample in question was CD8+ T cells from blood, obtained at roughly day 250 from a patient whose treatment included autologous EBV-specific T cells and nivolumab. These receptors were collected from a man aged 35 to 55 with nasopharyngeal carcinoma. CDR3s include the opening cysteine and the closing phenylalanine or tryptophan. Each record gives: clone size, V gene, CDR3 protein. Size is omitted from some rows. Given values are once, few, many or a class for expanded clones.

.	TRBV4-1	CASSQDPLAGVTYNEQFF
.	TRBV7-9	CASSTTGGGGNSPLHF
.	TRBV9	CASSLAGVSTDTQYF
once	TRBV4-3	CASSQGGESNEQFF
.	TRBV25-1	CASSDIGQPQHF
.	TRBV9	CASSVGIGGSSPLHF
.	TRBV3-1/TRBV3-2	CASSQGRGDTDTQYF
.	TRBV4-2	CASSQDPSPLAEYNEQFF
.	TRBV3-1/TRBV3-2	CASSPPPPSSYNEQFF
.	TRBV4-1	CASRDPMRRLGYGYTF
.	TRBV30	CAWSSRQGHHEQYF
.	TRBV7-9	CASSLVAGKYGQPQHF
.	TRBV4-3	CASSQEFGGGTDTQYF
.	TRBV2	CASSEVDSLGTDTQYF
.	TRBV19	CASSPPVGELFF
.	TRBV6-2/TRBV6-3	CASSYGIEAFF
.	TRBV5-6	CASSAHGTSLYEQYF
.	TRBV9	CASSVQTSGTDTQYF
.	TRBV3-1/TRBV3-2	CASSPAPGKGAISYEQYF
.	TRBV9	CASSPGDSLSTDTQYF
.	TRBV6-6	CASSPDRPDEKLFF
.	TRBV4-3	CASSQDLGSSYEQYF
.	TRBV30	CAWSRDRTTYNSPLHF
.	TRBV7-2	CASSFKREQGATYEQYF
.	TRBV15	CATSSDRGNEQYF
.	TRBV5-5	CASSLQGGNSPLHF
.	TRBV9	CASSVGEVPEKLFF
.	TRBV6-4	CASSDSGGGTDTQYF
.	TRBV6-5	CASSYARSYEQYF
.	TRBV6-4	CASSDSFAGSTDTQYF
.	TRBV5-6	CASSLEFGPTNEKLFF
.	TRBV27	CASSSGGNQPQHF
.	TRBV15	CATSRDSVRFDQPQHF
.	TRBV6-5	CASNRQPQETQYF
.	TRBV4-3	CASSYPQGRANEKLFF
once	TRBV7-6	CASSFSKRAPLYEQYF
.	TRBV27	CASRTGWNEQFF
once	TRBV3-1/TRBV3-2	CASSQGEVRNIQYF
.	TRBV7-8	CASSLDDRGSGNTIYF
.	TRBV6-4	CASSDGTGGTGELFF
.	TRBV18	CASSPPAGVLDGYTF
.	TRBV27	CASSPSGSSGNTIYF
.	TRBV3-1/TRBV3-2	CASSQVAMTRGDYGYTF
medium-sized	TRBV6-6	CASSTDRGEPYEQYF
.	TRBV4-3	CASSQVQGSNQPQHF
.	TRBV4-3	CASSQDPSLSSYNEQFF
.	TRBV24-1	CATSDATQGTGEQYF
.	TRBV25-1	CASSEKIKDLYGYTF
.	TRBV7-8	CASSSPGQGRAYEQYF
.	TRBV4-2	CASSQASPWAETQYF
once	TRBV4-1	CASRRNQWTPGNEQYF
.	TRBV4-3	CASSQGFGEGGTGELFF
.	TRBV6-2/TRBV6-3	CASSYPYGYTF